The present TCR beta chain was sequenced within a study of early T cells in non-severe SARS-CoV-2 infection. In the study overall: Sequencing of bulk RNA from unsorted whole blood was done, without chain pairing.

The protocol attached unique molecular identifiers to individual cDNA molecules. One entry per CDR3 protein results from TCRdb running MiXCR on the 5' RACE reads. This sample has about 56,000 distinct CDR3 sequences, with over 9.5% found just once. This clonotype came up many times. After removal of 4 bases from V and 10 bases from J, the junction contained 9 bases not matched to a gene. The CDR3 contains 13 residues. The V gene's germline CDR1 is SGHAT and CDR2 FQNNGV. This receptor was obtained from an adult who was a healthcare worker with PCR-confirmed SARS-CoV-2 infection or an uninfected control (not recorded which). Sequenced sample: whole blood. The chain recombines TRBV11-2 with TRBJ1-1; 7 nucleotides line up with TRBD1. CDR3 in DNA: TGTGCCAGCAGCTCGTATCAACAGGGGAGAGCTTTCTTT. This sequence encodes CASSSYQQGRAFF.